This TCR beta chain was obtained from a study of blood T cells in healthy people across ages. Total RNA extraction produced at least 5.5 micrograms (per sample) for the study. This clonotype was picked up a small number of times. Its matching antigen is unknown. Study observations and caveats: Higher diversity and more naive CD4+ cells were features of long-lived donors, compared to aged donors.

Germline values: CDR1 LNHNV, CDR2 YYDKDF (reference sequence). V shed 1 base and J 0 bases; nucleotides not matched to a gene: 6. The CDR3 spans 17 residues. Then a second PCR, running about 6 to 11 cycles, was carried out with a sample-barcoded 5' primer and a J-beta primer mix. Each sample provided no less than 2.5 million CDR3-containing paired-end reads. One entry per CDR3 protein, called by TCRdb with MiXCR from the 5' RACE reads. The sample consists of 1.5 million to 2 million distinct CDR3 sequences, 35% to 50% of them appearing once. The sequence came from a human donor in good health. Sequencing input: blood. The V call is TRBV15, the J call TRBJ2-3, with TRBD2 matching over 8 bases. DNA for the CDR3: TGTGCCACCAGCAGAGCTAAGGGACTAGTCAGCACAGATACGCAGTATTTT. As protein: CATSRAKGLVSTDTQYF.